The next 13 T cell receptor beta chains were all read from a single sample in a study of shared clonotypes between healthy human individuals (dated by TCRdb to about 2020). Library preparation used the immunoSEQ multiplex PCR assay. Held by TCRdb, this immuneACCESS table contains in-frame sequences only and omits some clones. Under half of the omission traces to an unresolved V gene where checked; the cause of the rest is unknown. The sample table records fewer than 650,000 clones; about 80% of these occur just once. The ten largest clones take up 9.5% to 15% of the sample. The sequenced sample consisted of PBMCs. These receptors all stem from a middle-aged woman in good health. Some clones in this sample may be carry-over from other donors' samples.

This sequence joins TRBV28 and TRBJ2-7; 8 bases are a match to TRBD2. V lost 5 bases and J lost 1; bases outside the gene matches: 7. The V gene's germline CDR1 is MDHEN and CDR2 SYDVKM. The CDR3 length is 15 residues. Here the CDR3 DNA reads TGTGCCAGCAGTAGATCCGGGACTAGATCCTACGAGCAGTACTTC. Its protein product is CASSRSGTRSYEQYF. The variable domain in full, completed from reference TRBV28 and TRBJ2-7, reads DVKVTQSSRYLVKRTGEKVFLECVQDMDHENMFWYRQDPGLGLRLIYFSYDVKMKEKGDIPEGYSVSREKKERFSLILESASTNQTSMYLCASSRSGTRSYEQYFGPGTRLTVT.

As for this clone: With only one base between it and a far larger clone, this is likely a read error. This sample also contains other DNA sequences that code for the same CDR3. The CDR3 sequence is CASSLAGGINEQFF. The CDR3 coding sequence is TGTGCCAGCAGTTTAGCGGGAGGTATAAATGAGCAGTTCTTC. The chain couples TRBV6-4 to TRBJ2-1; TRBD2 matches 10 bases. The V segment lost 5 bases and the J segment 7 bases; nucleotides outside the gene matches: 5. CDR1 is MRHNA, CDR2 SNTAGT, per germline. The CDR3 is 14 amino acids.

The chain recombines TRBV29-1 with TRBJ1-2, with 8 positions matching TRBD1. Germline CDR1 reads SQVTM; CDR2 reads ANQGSEA. With 6 bases clipped from V and 7 bases from J, the junction kept 7 bases outside the gene matches. This CDR3 is built from 12 residues. The CDR3 protein is CSVRQQGGGYTF. The CDR3 DNA reads TGCAGCGTGAGACAACAGGGGGGTGGCTACACCTTC.

This rearrangement joins TRBV5-1 to TRBJ2-3, with D possibly matching TRBD2 (6 bases). The V end was cut by 0 bases, the J end by 6 bases, with 11 bases between. CDR3 length: 14 amino acids. Germline-derived CDR1 and CDR2 are SGHRS and YFSETQ. CDR3 region: CASSLGGLADTQYF. As DNA, the CDR3 is TGCGCCAGCAGCTTGGGGGGCCTAGCGGATACGCAGTATTTT.

The J gene is TRBJ2-3, the V gene TRBV5-6; D gene unclear. Trimming took off 5 bases at V and 1 base at J, with 11 bases between the two ends. Germline lookup yields CDR1 SGHDT and CDR2 YYEEEE. The CDR3 has 14 residues. CDR3 in DNA: TGTGCCAGCAGGAAGGGAATCGGCACAGATACGCAGTATTTT. It yields the protein CASRKGIGTDTQYF.

The rearrangement joins TRBV9 to TRBJ2-7; 11 bases match TRBD2. The CDR3 is made up of 14 amino acids. V dropped 3 bases and J dropped 3; count of bases not matched to a gene: 2. CDR1 SGDLS and CDR2 YYNGEE come from the germline V gene. CDR3: CASSASGRYYEQYF. The CDR3 DNA sequence: TGTGCCAGCAGCGCTAGCGGGAGGTACTACGAGCAGTACTTC.

The genes are TRBV19 and TRBJ1-5, with unresolved D. Between the trimmed V and J ends, which lost 3 bases and 2 bases, there was a span of 11 bases. Germline CDR1 and CDR2: LNHDA and SQIVND (reference sequence). The CDR3 runs 15 residues. The CDR3 sequence: CASSMHTLGNQPQHF. Here the CDR3 DNA reads TGTGCCAGTAGTATGCACACCCTGGGCAATCAGCCCCAGCATTTT.

The chain combines TRBV5-1 with TRBJ1-1; D is unresolved. V was pared by 1 base and J by 3 bases, with 13 bases between. Germline values: CDR1 SGHRS, CDR2 YFSETQ. The CDR3 covers 15 residues. CDR3 loop: CASSLRATLHTEAFF. The CDR3 DNA is TGCGCCAGCAGCTTGAGAGCCACCTTGCACACTGAAGCTTTCTTT.

The CDR3 DNA follows: TGTGCCAGCAGCTTAGACAGGGTGAACACTGAAGCTTTCTTT. This encodes CASSLDRVNTEAFF. The rearrangement uses TRBV7-8 and TRBJ1-1; the D gene is possibly TRBD1 (6 bases). Trimming removed 1 base at V and 0 bases at J, with 6 bases between. This CDR3 spans 14 amino acids. CDR1 is SGHVS and CDR2 is FQNEAQ in the germline V gene.

The chain carries TRBV7-9 and TRBJ1-2; possibly TRBD1 for D (5 bases). There are 12 residues in the CDR3. V shed 4 bases and J shed 8 bases, with 11 bases lying between them. The germline V gene has CDR1 SEHNR and CDR2 FQNEAQ (reference sequence). The CDR3 DNA follows: TGTGCCAGCAGCTCAGGGTTCGCAGGCTACACCTTC. It encodes CASSSGFAGYTF.

The chain is built from TRBV27 and TRBJ1-2, with D maybe TRBD1 (6 bases). The ends were cut back, 3 bases at V and 5 bases at J, with 22 bases in the middle. Germline V lookup: CDR1 MNHEY, CDR2 SMNVEV (reference sequence). The CDR3 extends over 17 amino acids. The CDR3: CASSLGAGAYLWYGYTF. DNA of the CDR3: TGTGCCAGCAGTTTGGGGGCCGGGGCCTACCTCTGGTATGGCTACACCTTC.

The chain couples TRBV7-9 to TRBJ2-1, with 11 positions matching TRBD2. Germline CDR1 and CDR2: SEHNR and FQNEAQ (reference sequence). J lost 9 bases, V lost 1 base, and 5 bases had no gene match. This CDR3 comprises 15 residues. The CDR3 nucleotides read TGTGCCAGCAGCTTAGAACTAGCGGGAGTAGGTGAGCAGTTCTTC. It specifies CASSLELAGVGEQFF.

The genes are TRBV7-8 and TRBJ1-3; 9 bases agree with TRBD1. V was clipped by 6 bases and J by 9 bases; unmatched bases: 12. The CDR3 totals 15 residues. From germline, CDR1 is SGHVS and CDR2 FQNEAQ. The CDR3 DNA is TGTGCCAGCAGTCAGACCGGGACAGGGATCGGCACCATATATTTT. The encoded protein is CASSQTGTGIGTIYF.